A selection of T cell receptor beta chains follows, all from one sample in a study of blood T cell repertoires in COVID-19. Assay: immunoSEQ multiplex PCR; the TCRdb copy retains only in-frame clones and omits some. Here the sample spans approximately 140,000 clones, 80% to 90% being singletons. Sequenced sample: peripheral blood. All receptors derive from a human donor with acute or convalescent COVID-19. The donor label of this sample is uncertain. The CDR3 runs from the conserved cysteine through the conserved F or W. A D gene is named only where the DNA matches it firmly. Not all rows give a size; the values are once, few, many and, for expanded clones, a class.

size	D	V	J	DNA	CDR3
.	TRBD2	TRBV4-1	TRBJ2-1	TGCGCCAGCAGCCCTAGCGGGGGGGTGGGTTCCTACAATGAGCAGTTCTTC	CASSPSGGVGSYNEQFF
.	.	TRBV5-1	TRBJ1-1	TGCGCCAGCAGTCCACTCTCGAACACTGAAGCTTTCTTT	CASSPLSNTEAFF
.	.	TRBV6-2/TRBV6-3	TRBJ1-1	TGTGCCAGCAGTCGACAGGCGAACACTGAAGCTTTCTTT	CASSRQANTEAFF
.	TRBD1	TRBV5-1	TRBJ2-5	TGCGCCAGCAGCACCCAGACAGGGGAAGAGACCCAGTACTTC	CASSTQTGEETQYF
many	TRBD1	TRBV5-4	TRBJ2-2	TGTGCCAGCAGCTCCCCTCGGACAGGGTTCACCGGGGAGCTGTTTTTT	CASSSPRTGFTGELFF
.	TRBD1	TRBV24-1	TRBJ1-2	TGTGCCACCAGTGAGGGGCCGGGACAGGGGTTGCCCTATGGCTACACCTTC	CATSEGPGQGLPYGYTF
.	.	TRBV7-2	TRBJ1-1	TGTGCCAGCAGCTTGGATTTGTGGCGGGGGCTAAAGGTTGAAGCTTTCTTT	CASSLDLWRGLKVEAFF
.	.	TRBV14	TRBJ2-7	TGTGCCAGCAGTCTCGGGTACTACGAGCAGTACTTC	CASSLGYYEQYF
.	.	TRBV4-2	TRBJ2-7	TGTGCCAGCAGCCAAGATTGGACTTACGAGCAGTACTTC	CASSQDWTYEQYF
few	TRBD1	TRBV27	TRBJ1-5	TGTGCCAGCAGTTTAAGGGGACAGGGACGCAGCAATCAGCCCCAGCATTTT	CASSLRGQGRSNQPQHF
few	.	TRBV20-1	TRBJ1-2	TGCAGTGCTAGTATAGGGGGATACGGCTACACCTTC	CSASIGGYGYTF
.	.	TRBV6-6	TRBJ1-1	TGTGCCAGCAGTTACTCCCGGGGGAACACTGAAGCTTTCTTT	CASSYSRGNTEAFF
.	.	TRBV6-1	TRBJ1-1	TGTGCCAGCAGTGAAAAACTGGAGACTGAAGCTTTCTTT	CASSEKLETEAFF
.	.	TRBV19	TRBJ2-2	TGTGCCAGTAGTAGGGTCGGGGGAACCGGGGAGCTGTTTTTT	CASSRVGGTGELFF
.	.	TRBV12-3/TRBV12-4	TRBJ2-1	TGTGCCAGCAGTTTAGTCCCCTATTCTGAGCAGTTCTTC	CASSLVPYSEQFF
.	TRBD1	TRBV3-1/TRBV3-2	TRBJ2-7	TGTGCCAGCAGCCTGATGACAGGGAAGAAGGGCGAGCAGTACTTC	CASSLMTGKKGEQYF
.	.	TRBV18	TRBJ2-3	TGTGCCAGCTCACCAGTGGCGGGGACGGGAGATACGCAGTATTTT	CASSPVAGTGDTQYF
once	.	TRBV6-2/TRBV6-3	TRBJ1-6	TGTGCCAGCAGTTACTCACCCCGAGGAGGTTCACCCCTCCACTTT	CASSYSPRGGSPLHF
.	.	TRBV15	TRBJ1-4	TGTGCCACCAGCAGAGAGGCCGCCATGGTCGAAAAACTGTTTTTT	CATSREAAMVEKLFF
.	TRBD1	TRBV18	TRBJ1-2	TGTGCCAGCTCACCCGAGACAGGGAACTATGGCTACACCTTC	CASSPETGNYGYTF
.	.	TRBV7-6	TRBJ1-1	TGTGCCAGCAGCTTATGGGGAAGGGGCATGAACACTGAAGCTTTCTTT	CASSLWGRGMNTEAFF
few	.	TRBV27	TRBJ2-2	TGTGCCAGCAGTTTTTTCCAGGGCGTGACCACCGGGGAGCTGTTTTTT	CASSFFQGVTTGELFF
.	TRBD1	TRBV14	TRBJ2-5	TGTGCCAGCAGCTCCGGGACAGGGGACAGGACCCAGTACTTC	CASSSGTGDRTQYF
once	.	TRBV5-5	TRBJ1-5	TGTGCCAGCAGCGTGGCGGGGGGAGATCAGCCCCAGCATTTT	CASSVAGGDQPQHF
.	TRBD1	TRBV9	TRBJ2-3	TGTGCCAGCAGCGTAGAGGGGGCCTCCACAGATACGCAGTATTTT	CASSVEGASTDTQYF
.	.	TRBV10-3	TRBJ1-1	TGTGCCATCAGTGCCGGGAAGACTGAAGCTTTCTTT	CAISAGKTEAFF